This T cell receptor beta chain is from a study of blood T cells in healthy people across ages. The overall study: Capture by template switching was about one barcoded beta molecule per two T cells.

Total RNA amounts of at least 6 micrograms were extracted per sample. There are 15 residues in the CDR3. Germline V lookup: CDR1 MNHEY, CDR2 SVGAGI. V shed 5 bases and J 4 bases; nucleotides not matched to a gene: 6. A note on this clonotype: Its antigen is undetermined.

It was with a sample-barcoded 5' primer and a J-beta primer mix that a second PCR of roughly 7 to 12 cycles was run. Template switching added a 12-random-nucleotide identifier to every cDNA molecule. Each CDR3 protein is one row after TCRdb ran MiXCR on the 5' RACE reads. The data show more than 700,000 distinct CDR3 sequences, roughly 50% seen once. Study-level points and caveats: In these data, TCR beta diversity tracked strongly with naive T cell percentage.

This clonotype was sampled from an older man in good health. The V and J genes are TRBV6-5 and TRBJ2-1; TRBD1 aligns across 9 bases. Sequencing input: blood. Here the CDR3 reads CASSKPGQGYNEQFF. The DNA for the CDR3 is TGTGCCAGCAGTAAGCCGGGACAGGGTTACAATGAGCAGTTCTTC.